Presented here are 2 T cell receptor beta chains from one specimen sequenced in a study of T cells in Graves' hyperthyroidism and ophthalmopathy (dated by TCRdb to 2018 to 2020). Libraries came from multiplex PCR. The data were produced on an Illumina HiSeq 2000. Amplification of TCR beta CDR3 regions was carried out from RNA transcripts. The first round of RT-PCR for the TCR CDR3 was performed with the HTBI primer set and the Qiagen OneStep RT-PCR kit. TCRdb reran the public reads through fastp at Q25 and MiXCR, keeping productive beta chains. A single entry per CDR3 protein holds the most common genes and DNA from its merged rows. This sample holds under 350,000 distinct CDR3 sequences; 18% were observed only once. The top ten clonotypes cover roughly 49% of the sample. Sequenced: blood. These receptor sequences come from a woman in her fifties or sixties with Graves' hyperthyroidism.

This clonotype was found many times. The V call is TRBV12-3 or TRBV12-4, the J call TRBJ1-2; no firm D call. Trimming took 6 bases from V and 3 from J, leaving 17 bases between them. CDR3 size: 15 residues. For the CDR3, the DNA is TGTGCCAGCAGCCAAAATCCCCGCCGCTACTATGGCTACACCTTC. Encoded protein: CASSQNPRRYYGYTF.

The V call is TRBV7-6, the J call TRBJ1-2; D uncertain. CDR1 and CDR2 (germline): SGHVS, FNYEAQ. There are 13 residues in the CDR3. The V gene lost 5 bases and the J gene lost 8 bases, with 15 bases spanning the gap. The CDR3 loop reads CASSRGPDGGYTF. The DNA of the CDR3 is TGTGCCAGCAGCAGAGGGCCTGACGGAGGCTACACCTTC.